This T cell receptor (beta chain) was obtained from a study of T cells after yellow fever vaccination. On the study more broadly: SMART-Seq v4 Ultra Low Input prepared libraries from low-cell fractions. Findings of the study overall: Primary-vaccination clones mostly resurfaced post-booster (nearly 97% CD4, approximately 90% CD8).

Per germline, CDR1 MNHNS and CDR2 SASEGT. V lost 0 bases to trimming and J lost 5 bases, with 14 bases between them. The CDR3 covers 15 residues. TCRdb re-analysed the 5' RACE reads in MiXCR, keeping a single row per CDR3 protein. The top ten clones hold 15% to 20% of a sample with 500,000 to 650,000 distinct CDR3 sequences, less than 20% of them seen once. For this clonotype: What it binds is not known.

The sequenced sample was PBMCs, obtained 5 to 6 days after the first yellow fever vaccination. The source is a young man who received the YFV17D yellow fever vaccine. The chain couples TRBV6-1 to TRBJ2-7; D possibly corresponds to TRBD1 (6 bases). CDR3 coding DNA: TGTGCCAGCAGTGAAGCGGGGGCATTTGCCGACGAGCAGTACTTC. Translating gives CASSEAGAFADEQYF.